A selection of T cell receptor beta chains follows, all from one sample in a study of T cell changes during pregnancy in multiple sclerosis. The data were produced by immunoSEQ multiplex PCR, yet TCRdb's version contains in-frame clones alone and is incomplete. This sample yields tens of thousands of clones, of which around 93% are seen a single time; around 0.16% belongs to the top ten. The sample consisted of CD4+ T cells from peripheral blood mononuclear cells, taken after pregnancy. These receptors were obtained from a female donor in good health, enrolled as a control in a pregnancy study. Each CDR3 is given with its conserved first and last residue. D genes are given only for firm matches. Clone size is not always given. Where it is, it says once, few, many or a class for expanded clones.

few	TRBV5-1	TRBD1	TRBJ1-1	CASSDRGLGAFF	TGCGCCAGCAGCGACAGGGGGCTAGGAGCTTTCTTT
once	TRBV18	TRBD1	TRBJ2-7	CASSPTPTGGYEQYF	TGTGCCAGCTCCCCCACCCCGACAGGGGGGTACGAGCAGTACTTC
-	TRBV7-3	-	TRBJ1-1	CASSLSGQGKAFF	TGTGCCAGCAGCTTATCTGGGCAGGGGAAAGCTTTCTTT
-	TRBV5-1	-	TRBJ1-2	CASKALEENYGYTF	TGCGCCAGTAAGGCACTCGAGGAAAACTATGGCTACACCTTC
-	TRBV7-9	TRBD1	TRBJ1-4	CASSQGTGSEKLFF	TGTGCCAGCAGCCAAGGGACAGGGTCTGAAAAACTGTTTTTT
-	TRBV7-9	-	TRBJ2-3	CASSLSWEVGSTDTQYF	TGTGCCAGCAGCTTGAGTTGGGAGGTCGGAAGCACAGATACGCAGTATTTT
few	TRBV30	-	TRBJ1-1	CASFPGVGAFF	TGTGCCTCATTCCCAGGGGTTGGTGCTTTCTTT
-	TRBV5-6	-	TRBJ1-1	CASSARGGTEAFF	TGTGCCAGCAGCGCACGGGGGGGCACTGAAGCTTTCTTT
-	TRBV11-2	-	TRBJ2-7	CASSLESGTYEQYF	TGTGCCAGCAGCTTAGAATCGGGTACCTACGAGCAGTACTTC
once	TRBV7-3	TRBD1	TRBJ2-7	CASSLRGQGDYEQYF	TGTGCCAGCAGCCTCCGGGGACAGGGGGATTACGAGCAGTACTTC
-	TRBV5-1	TRBD1	TRBJ2-2	CASSSNRQGEELFF	TGCGCCAGCAGCTCAAACCGACAGGGTGAGGAGCTGTTTTTT
-	TRBV7-9	TRBD1	TRBJ1-6	CASSLKQGGASSYNSPLHF	TGTGCCAGCAGCTTAAAGCAGGGGGGTGCGAGCTCCTATAATTCACCCCTCCACTTT
-	TRBV5-8	TRBD1	TRBJ2-7	CASSLSGTGIYEQYF	TGTGCCAGCAGCCTATCCGGGACAGGAATCTACGAGCAGTACTTC
-	TRBV6-5	-	TRBJ1-1	CASSAKARFEAFF	TGTGCCAGCAGTGCCAAAGCTCGATTTGAAGCTTTCTTT
-	TRBV27	TRBD2	TRBJ2-7	CASSLGRRSGAAGYEQYF	TGTGCCAGCAGTTTAGGACGGAGAAGCGGGGCCGCGGGGTACGAGCAGTACTTC
-	TRBV18	TRBD2	TRBJ2-1	CASSRDYTNEQFF	TGTGCCAGCTCACGGGACTACACCAATGAGCAGTTCTTC
-	TRBV5-5	-	TRBJ2-2	CASSSGGRTGELFF	TGTGCCAGCAGCTCGGGGGGCCGGACCGGGGAGCTGTTTTTT
-	TRBV29-1	TRBD1	TRBJ2-2	CSSRTGSNTGELFF	TGCAGCTCACGGACAGGGTCGAACACCGGGGAGCTGTTTTTT
-	TRBV15	TRBD1	TRBJ1-5	CAVRDRVDQPQHF	TGTGCCGTTAGAGACAGGGTTGATCAGCCCCAGCATTTT
once	TRBV5-6	TRBD2	TRBJ2-5	CASSSQLGGGTQETQYF	TGTGCCAGCAGCTCGCAATTGGGCGGGGGGACCCAAGAGACCCAGTACTTC
once	TRBV18	-	TRBJ2-3	CASSPMNLQDASTDTQYF	TGTGCCAGCTCACCAATGAATCTACAGGACGCCAGCACAGATACGCAGTATTTT
-	TRBV4-3	TRBD1	TRBJ2-1	CASSPENRGPSYNEQFF	TGCGCCAGCAGCCCAGAAAACAGGGGACCCTCCTACAATGAGCAGTTCTTC
-	TRBV6-5	-	TRBJ1-6	CASSYSGSYNSPLHF	TGTGCCAGCAGTTATAGTGGCTCCTATAATTCACCCCTCCACTTT
once	TRBV7-3	-	TRBJ2-1	CASSLGPSSDEQFF	TGTGCCAGCTCCCTGGGGCCTTCGAGCGATGAGCAGTTCTTC
few	TRBV19	-	TRBJ1-1	CASSRRALGENTEAFF	TGTGCCAGTAGTCGGCGGGCATTAGGAGAGAACACTGAAGCTTTCTTT
-	TRBV5-1	-	TRBJ1-3	CASSGGRNSGNTIYF	TGCGCCAGCTCGGGCGGGAGGAACTCTGGAAACACCATATATTTT
-	TRBV6-5	TRBD2	TRBJ2-4	CASSSLAGGPGNIQYF	TGTGCCAGCAGTTCCCTAGCGGGGGGGCCGGGAAACATTCAGTACTTC
-	TRBV29-1	-	TRBJ1-2	CSVGGYGYTF	TGCAGCGTGGGGGGCTATGGCTACACCTTC
-	TRBV7-3	-	TRBJ2-2	CASSFAPSPGQGVTGELFF	TGTGCCAGCAGCTTCGCCCCCTCCCCGGGACAAGGTGTGACCGGGGAGCTGTTTTTT
-	TRBV28	-	TRBJ1-2	CASSLQGGNYGYTF	TGTGCCAGCAGTTTGCAGGGAGGGAACTATGGCTACACCTTC
-	TRBV7-2	TRBD1	TRBJ1-4	CASSFWDRETNEKLFF	TGTGCCAGCAGCTTTTGGGACAGGGAGACTAATGAAAAACTGTTTTTT
-	TRBV9	-	TRBJ1-3	CASSVPGTGNTIYF	TGTGCCAGCAGCGTACCAGGGACTGGAAACACCATATATTTT
once	TRBV30	-	TRBJ1-4	CAWRAKETGDNEKLFF	TGTGCCTGGAGAGCTAAAGAGACAGGAGATAATGAAAAACTGTTTTTT
-	TRBV7-9	-	TRBJ2-1	CASSLFLRRDEQFF	TGTGCCAGCAGCTTATTCCTCCGCCGCGATGAGCAGTTCTTC
-	TRBV6-5	TRBD1	TRBJ1-3	CASRSDRFAGNTIYF	TGTGCCAGCAGATCGGACAGGTTCGCTGGAAACACCATATATTTT
-	TRBV5-4	-	TRBJ1-2	CASSVDSKSYGYTF	TGTGCCAGCAGCGTCGACAGTAAGTCCTATGGCTACACCTTC
-	TRBV6-5	-	TRBJ1-1	CASSFNRDTEAFF	TGTGCCAGCAGTTTCAACAGGGACACTGAAGCTTTCTTT